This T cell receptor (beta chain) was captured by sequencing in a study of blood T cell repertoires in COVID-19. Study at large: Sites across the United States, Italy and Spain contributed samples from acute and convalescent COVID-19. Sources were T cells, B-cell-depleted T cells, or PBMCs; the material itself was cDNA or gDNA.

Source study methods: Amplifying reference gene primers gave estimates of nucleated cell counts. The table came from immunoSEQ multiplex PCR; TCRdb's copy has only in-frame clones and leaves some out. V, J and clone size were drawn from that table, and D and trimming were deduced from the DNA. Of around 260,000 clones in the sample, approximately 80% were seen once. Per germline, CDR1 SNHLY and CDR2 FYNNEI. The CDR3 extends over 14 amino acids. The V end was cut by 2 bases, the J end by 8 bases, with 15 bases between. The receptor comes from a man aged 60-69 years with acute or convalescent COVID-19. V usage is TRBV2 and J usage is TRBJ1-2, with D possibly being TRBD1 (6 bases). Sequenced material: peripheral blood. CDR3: CASSELTGPTGYTF. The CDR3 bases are TGTGCCAGCAGTGAATTGACAGGCCCTACGGGCTACACCTTC.